The 11 T cell receptor beta chains below come from one sample, sequenced in a study of T cells in Graves' hyperthyroidism and ophthalmopathy. Regions amplified from RNA transcripts were the TCR beta CDR3 regions. During a first-round RT-PCR of the TCR CDR3, the HTBI primer set was used. TCRdb analysed the multiplex PCR reads with MiXCR anew, one entry per CDR3 protein. The sample includes hundreds of thousands of distinct CDR3 sequences, roughly a third seen only once; the top ten take around 30%. The sequencing input was blood. The receptors were sampled from a woman between 40 and 55 years old with Graves' hyperthyroidism.

The CDR3 spells CATSRDPGSAGGPQHF. The CDR3 region has the DNA TGTGCCACCAGCAGAGATCCGGGGTCGGCTGGAGGGCCCCAGCATTTT. The V call is TRBV15, the J call TRBJ1-5; D not certain. CDR3 length: 16 residues. Germline assignment: CDR1 LNHNV and CDR2 YYDKDF (reference sequence). Between the trimmed V and J ends, which lost 0 bases and 9 bases, there was a span of 18 bases.

This clonotype showed up many times. The J gene is TRBJ1-1, the V gene TRBV7-9, with D possibly TRBD1 on 6 matching bases. Trimming took off 8 bases at V and 4 bases at J, with 20 bases between the two ends. This CDR3 is built from 15 residues. Germline lookup yields CDR1 SEHNR and CDR2 FQNEAQ (reference sequence). DNA for the CDR3: TGTGCCAGCCTTAGATTGAGGGGGTTAGGCACTGAAGCTTTCTTT. It yields the protein CASLRLRGLGTEAFF.

This clonotype came up many times. The chain carries TRBV5-1 and TRBJ1-4; 12 nucleotides agree with TRBD1. J was trimmed by 10 bases and V by 7 bases; bases with no gene match: 8. Germline V gene sequence: CDR1 SGHRS, CDR2 YFSETQ. This CDR3 is 14 amino acids long. The CDR3 nucleotides read TGCGCCAGCGACGAAGGGACAGGGGGCCGAAAACTGTTTTTT. Residues: CASDEGTGGRKLFF.

The chain couples TRBV10-3 to TRBJ2-1; TRBD2 is a possible D gene (5 bases). The CDR3 loop spans 13 amino acids. Looked up from germline, CDR1 is ENHRY and CDR2 is SYGVKD. Deletions cut 3 bases from V and 8 bases from J, with 11 bases between. The CDR3 bases are TGTGCCATCAGTGACCCCCTAGCCCATGAGCAGTTCTTC. Amino acid sequence: CAISDPLAHEQFF.

This clonotype occurred once. The chain has TRBV29-1 and TRBJ1-5; 7 nucleotides line up with TRBD1. Germline loops: CDR1 SQVTM, CDR2 ANQGSEA. The CDR3 is 13 residues long. V lost 8 bases to trimming and J lost 6 bases; unmatched junction nucleotides: 10. This CDR3 reads CSTRDSSGQPQHF. DNA for the CDR3: TGCAGCACCAGGGACAGCAGCGGTCAGCCCCAGCATTTT.

This clonotype was seen at least ten times. The chain recombines TRBV20-1 with TRBJ1-2, with TRBD1 matching over 8 bases. Germline CDR1 is DFQATT and CDR2 is SNEGSKA (reference sequence). The CDR3 sequence is 13 residues long. CDR3 in amino acids: CSWWTGWGYGYTF. The CDR3 region has the DNA TGCAGCTGGTGGACAGGGTGGGGATATGGCTACACCTTC.

The sample holds many counts of this clonotype. The rearrangement links TRBV7-2 to TRBJ1-2, with a tentative D call TRBD1 (6 bases). Trimming removed 4 bases at V and 6 bases at J, with 9 bases between. The CDR3 loop spans 12 amino acids. From germline, CDR1 is SGHTA and CDR2 FQGNSA. The CDR3 DNA follows: TGTGCCAGCAGCTCGAACAGGGATGGCTACACCTTC. It translates to CASSSNRDGYTF.

The chain joins TRBV7-9 to TRBJ2-7; TRBD2 is a possible D gene (5 bases). The CDR3 sequence is 11 residues long. Germline CDR1 and CDR2: SEHNR and FQNEAQ (reference sequence). V was trimmed by 10 bases and J by 7 bases, leaving 14 bases between them. CDR3 amino acids: CATRGYNEQYF. The CDR3, as DNA: TGTGCCACCCGGGGTTACAATGAGCAGTACTTC.

The table lists this clonotype with many counts. The gene calls are TRBV29-1 and TRBJ1-5; D is undetermined. With 4 bases removed from V and 7 bases from J, the gap between germline ends came to 14 bases. In germline, CDR1 is SQVTM, CDR2 ANQGSEA. The CDR3 loop spans 13 amino acids. The CDR3 sequence is CSVAGAREQPQHF. The CDR3 nucleotides are TGCAGCGTTGCTGGTGCACGGGAGCAGCCCCAGCATTTT.

At least ten counts were recorded for this clonotype. In nucleotides, the CDR3 is TGTGCCACCAGCAGAGGAGCCTCTGGAAACACCATATATTTT. It specifies CATSRGASGNTIYF. The chain couples TRBV15 to TRBJ1-3, with no clear D. CDR1 and CDR2 (germline): LNHNV, YYDKDF (reference sequence). The ends were cut back, 1 base at V and 0 bases at J, with 4 bases in the middle. This CDR3 has 14 amino acids.

The chain employs TRBV28 and TRBJ1-2, with 7 positions matching TRBD1. The CDR3 loop spans 14 amino acids. After removal of 8 bases from V and 4 bases from J, the junction contained 10 bases not matched to a gene. CDR1 MDHEN and CDR2 SYDVKM come from the germline V gene. The CDR3: CASVRGLGSYGYTF. CDR3 in DNA: TGTGCCAGCGTTAGGGGGCTAGGATCCTATGGCTACACCTTC.